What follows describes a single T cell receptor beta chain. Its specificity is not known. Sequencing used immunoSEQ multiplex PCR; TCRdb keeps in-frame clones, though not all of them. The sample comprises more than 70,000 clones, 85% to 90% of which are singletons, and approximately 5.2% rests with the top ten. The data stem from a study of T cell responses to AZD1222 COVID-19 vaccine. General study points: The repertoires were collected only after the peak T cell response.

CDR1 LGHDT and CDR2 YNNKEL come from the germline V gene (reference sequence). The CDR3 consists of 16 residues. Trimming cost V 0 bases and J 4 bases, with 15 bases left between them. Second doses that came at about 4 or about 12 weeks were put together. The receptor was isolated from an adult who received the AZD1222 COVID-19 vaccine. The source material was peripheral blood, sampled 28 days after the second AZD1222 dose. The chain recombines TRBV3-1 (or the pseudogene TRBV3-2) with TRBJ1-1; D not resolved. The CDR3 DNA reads TGTGCCAGCAGCCAAGATCCCCCCCGTCGGGGCACTGAAGCTTTCTTT. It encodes CASSQDPPRRGTEAFF.